Given below is one TCR beta chain in context. The clone's antigen remains unknown. Base qualities were left out, and no much larger clone turns up one base away. Hyperthyroidism was defined as stable when no progression to ophthalmopathy occurred within 18 months of follow-up. Hyperthyroidism patients were newly diagnosed, were aged 18 to 65 years, and had a disease duration under 2 months. Patients with other autoimmune diseases, uncontrolled infections, pregnancy or lactation were excluded. Clinical symptoms, serum thyroxine, TRAb, thyroid ultrasound and orbital computed tomography were used for diagnosis. PBMCs were isolated from about 9.1 ml of fresh peripheral blood by Ficoll-Paque density gradient centrifugation. Trizol reagent was used to extract the total RNA, and its quality was then checked on an Agilent 2100 Bioanalyzer. This specimen comes from a study of Graves' ophthalmopathy and Graves' hyperthyroidism (dated 2018 in TCRdb). Study-level background: Peripheral blood was collected at initial diagnosis, prior to any treatment. The independent validation cohort included around 19 hyperthyroidism patients plus 17 patients who later progressed from hyperthyroidism to ophthalmopathy. In six hyperthyroidism patients, the T-cell repertoire of thyroid tissue was compared with the T-cell repertoire of blood. The study used TCR beta repertoire signatures to distinguish Graves' ophthalmopathy from Graves' hyperthyroidism and to predict progression to ophthalmopathy. A discovery set of 95 to 100 patients (43 ophthalmopathy, 60 or so stable hyperthyroidism) was enrolled to explore V-J signatures distinguishing ophthalmopathy from hyperthyroidism. After sampling, hyperthyroidism patients received methimazole starting at 30 mg daily, and ophthalmopathy patients received high-dose intravenous methylprednisolone. The approximately 97 discovery patients were randomly divided into training and test sets at a 7:3 ratio. In total, 135 blood samples were TCR-sequenced: 40 to 45 ophthalmopathy, about 75 hyperthyroidism and some 17 hyperthyroidism-to-ophthalmopathy patients.

For repertoire sequencing, the TCR beta CDR3 regions were amplified from RNA transcripts. A first-round RT-PCR used HTBI primers with the Qiagen OneStep RT-PCR kit, followed by a second-round multiplex PCR, size selection and purification. The libraries underwent paired-end sequencing with 100 bp reads on an Illumina HiSeq2000. As for how the authors treated the data: SOAPnuke was used for read processing, and reads with adapters, uncalled bases, a mean Phred below 15, or no exact constant-primer or identifier match were discarded. COPE v1.2.5 was used to merge the high-quality paired reads. Clonotypes were defined as unique nucleotide sequences and were aligned to IMGT TRB V, D and J references using MiTCR v1.1. The analysis was limited to V-J combinations with a frequency above 0.0001, which together covered 98% to 99.2% of repertoires. For each V-J combination, a TCR clonal expansion and chaos score was defined as the ratio of F50 clonal expansion to chaos observed in the TCRdist matrix. Welch's t-statistics and random forest were used to reduce features to more than ten V-J combinations, which were fed into a naive Bayes classifier. The Morisita-Horn index was used to measure how similar the thyroid and blood repertoires were. The public sequencing data were trimmed at Q25 with fastp and processed into clonotypes with MiXCR by TCRdb, which kept only in-frame beta chains. Identical CDR3 proteins give one entry, which carries the most common genes and DNA. TCRdb, not the original authors, processed these V and J calls. The sample table lists about 620,000 distinct CDR3 sequences, 20% to 25% of them with a count of one. The ten largest account for approximately 7% of the sample.

Beyond this particular receptor, the publication reports: Among expanded thyroid clonotypes with frequency above 0.001, most also showed up in blood, which suggests that blood repertoires may reflect the thyroid immune response. The 13-signature model separated ophthalmopathy from stable hyperthyroidism with 85% to 90% sensitivity and roughly 84% specificity in cross-validation, and 80%/75% in the test set. No statistical method was used to set the sample size in advance, and the investigators knew which group each participant was assigned to. In validation, the model predicted ophthalmopathy progression with over 60% sensitivity and 72.22% specificity; roughly 11 predicted patients were CT-confirmed with GO in a median of about 6.2 months.

V lost 2 bases and J lost 0 bases; the stretch between them is 5 bases long. CDR1 and CDR2 are read off the germline V gene (reference sequence) as GTSNPN and SVGIG. The CDR3, from cysteine to phenylalanine, totals 13 residues. Only the CDR3 DNA is retained, 39 bases long and in frame from the first base. This receptor chain uses TRBV30 and TRBJ1-3, with no D gene named confidently. Specimen: peripheral blood. This clonotype originated in a woman in her late teens or twenties with stable Graves' hyperthyroidism. Some clones in this sample may be carry-over from other donors' samples. Donor details come from another sample of the same person, matched by shared clones. The CDR3 sequence is CAWSPDSGNTIYF. At the DNA level, the sequence is TGTGCCTGGAGTCCTGACTCTGGAAACACCATATATTTT.